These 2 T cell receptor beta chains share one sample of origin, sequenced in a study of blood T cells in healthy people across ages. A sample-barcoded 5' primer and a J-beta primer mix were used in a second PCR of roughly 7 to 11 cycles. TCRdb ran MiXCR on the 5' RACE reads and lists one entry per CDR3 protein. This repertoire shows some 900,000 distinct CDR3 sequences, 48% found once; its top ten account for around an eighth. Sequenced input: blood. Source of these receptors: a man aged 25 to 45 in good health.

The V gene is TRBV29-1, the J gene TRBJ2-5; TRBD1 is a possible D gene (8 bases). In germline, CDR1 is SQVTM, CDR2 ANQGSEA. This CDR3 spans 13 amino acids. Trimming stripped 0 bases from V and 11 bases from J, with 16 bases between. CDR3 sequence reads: CSVEEFTGGEQYF. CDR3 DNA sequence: TGCAGCGTTGAAGAGTTTACAGGGGGGGAGCAGTACTTC.

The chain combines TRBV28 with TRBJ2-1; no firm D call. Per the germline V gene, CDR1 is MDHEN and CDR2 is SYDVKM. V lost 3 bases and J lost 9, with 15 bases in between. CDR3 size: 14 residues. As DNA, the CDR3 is TGTGCCAGCAGTTTTGCGGATTGGGAAGGTGAGCAGTTCTTC. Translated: CASSFADWEGEQFF.